Following are 28 T cell receptor beta chains from one sample sequenced in a study of blood T cell repertoires in COVID-19. Clones were read by immunoSEQ multiplex PCR, and TCRdb kept only the in-frame ones, dropping some. The sample holds under 350,000 clones; around 89% are singletons and the top ten take roughly 5%. The sequenced sample consisted of peripheral blood. These receptors all stem from a man aged 35-49 years with acute or convalescent COVID-19.

The J gene is TRBJ2-7, the V gene TRBV5-1; D may be TRBD1 (5 bases). CDR3 length: 14 amino acids. With 0 bases removed from V and 6 bases from J, the gap between germline ends came to 13 bases. Germline V gene data show CDR1 as SGHRS and CDR2 as YFSETQ. The CDR3 nucleotides are TGCGCCAGCAGCTTGGGTGGCTGGGGCGGCGAGCAGTACTTC. Amino acid sequence: CASSLGGWGGEQYF.

The V gene is TRBV5-1, the J gene TRBJ2-2; a weak D match, TRBD2 (5 bases). Germline V lookup: CDR1 SGHRS, CDR2 YFSETQ. Deletions cut 4 bases from V and 7 bases from J, with 11 bases between. This CDR3 is built from 13 residues. The CDR3 sequence: CASSVVEGGELFF. CDR3 DNA: TGCGCCAGCAGCGTGGTCGAGGGCGGGGAGCTGTTTTTT.

A remark on this clone: Other DNA sequences within the sample encode an identical CDR3. This chain uses TRBV9 with TRBJ2-7, with D possibly being TRBD1 (6 bases). Germline assignment: CDR1 SGDLS and CDR2 YYNGEE. The CDR3 covers 15 residues. V lost 0 bases to trimming and J lost 2 bases, with 12 bases between them. CDR3 sequence: CASSVGAGETYEQYF. For the CDR3, the DNA is TGTGCCAGCAGCGTAGGCGCAGGGGAAACCTACGAGCAGTACTTC.

The CDR3 here is CASSFQPGNQPQHF. The CDR3 nucleotides are TGTGCCAGCAGCTTCCAACCGGGCAATCAGCCCCAGCATTTT. The J gene is TRBJ1-5, the V gene TRBV7-2, with no clear D. The CDR3 has 14 residues. Germline lookup yields CDR1 SGHTA and CDR2 FQGNSA. V dropped 3 bases and J dropped 2 bases, with 8 bases sitting between them.

J is TRBJ2-3 and V is TRBV29-1; D might be TRBD2 (6 bases). CDR3 length: 15 residues. Trimming shortened V by 5 bases and J by 2 bases, and 17 bases separated the two germline ends. Per germline, CDR1 SQVTM and CDR2 ANQGSEA. DNA of the CDR3: TGCAGCGTTCTTGGCGGGACTTCTGACACAGATACGCAGTATTTT. It translates to CSVLGGTSDTDTQYF.

The V call is TRBV7-9, the J call TRBJ1-4, with a possible D match to TRBD1 (5 bases). This CDR3 is built from 15 residues. CDR1 SEHNR and CDR2 FQNEAQ come from the germline V gene (reference sequence). Trimming shortened V by 2 bases and J by 4 bases, and 11 bases separated the two germline ends. CDR3 nucleotides: TGTGCCAGCAGCTTACCGTCAGGGAATAATGAAAAACTGTTTTTT. Its protein is CASSLPSGNNEKLFF.

In the case of this clone: This CDR3 is also generated by other DNA sequences in the sample. The chain couples TRBV7-9 to TRBJ1-2; D may be TRBD1 (6 bases). The CDR3 spans 12 residues. Germline CDR1 reads SEHNR; CDR2 reads FQNEAQ (reference sequence). Trimming removed 5 bases from V and 6 bases from J, with 10 bases in between. The DNA for the CDR3 is TGTGCCAGCAGCCGGGAGGGGGATGGCTACACCTTC. It encodes CASSREGDGYTF.

The J gene is TRBJ1-1, the V gene TRBV6-5; D may be TRBD1 (6 bases). Trimming cost V 6 bases and J 6 bases, with 17 bases left between them. The CDR3 is 14 amino acids. Per the germline V gene, CDR1 is MNHEY and CDR2 is SVGAGI. CDR3: CASSPPGAGAEAFF. The CDR3 DNA follows: TGTGCCAGCAGCCCCCCGGGGGCGGGGGCTGAAGCTTTCTTT.

The chain couples TRBV7-2 to TRBJ1-4; D possibly corresponds to TRBD1 (6 bases). Germline assignment: CDR1 SGHTA and CDR2 FQGNSA. The CDR3 loop spans 15 amino acids. Between the trimmed V and J ends, which lost 4 bases and 5 bases, there was a span of 14 bases. This CDR3 is CASSSGTLENEKLFF. CDR3 nucleotides: TGTGCCAGCAGCTCCGGGACACTAGAAAATGAAAAACTGTTTTTT. Using reference TRBV7-2 and TRBJ1-4 for the parts outside the CDR3, the full variable domain is GAGVSQSPSNKVTEKGKDVELRCDPISGHTALYWYRQSLGQGLEFLIYFQGNSAPDKSGLPSDRFSAERTGGSVSTLTIQRTQQEDSAVYLCASSSGTLENEKLFFGSGTQLSVL.

The genes are TRBV5-1 and TRBJ2-2, with 8 bases identical to TRBD2. V dropped 3 bases and J dropped 7; count of bases not matched to a gene: 5. CDR3 length equals 14 residues. Germline V CDR1 and CDR2: SGHRS, YFSETQ. The CDR3 DNA reads as TGCGCCAGCAGCTCAATTAGCGGGAACGGGGAGCTGTTTTTT. Protein sequence: CASSSISGNGELFF.

V gene TRBV24-1 combines with J gene TRBJ2-6; the D gene is possibly TRBD1 (5 bases). CDR1 KGHDR and CDR2 SFDVKD come from the germline V gene. The V end lost 5 bases, the J end lost 2 bases, and 12 bases lay between the germline ends. This CDR3 contains 16 residues. CDR3 sequence reads: CATSAKGLPGANVLTF. The CDR3, as DNA: TGTGCCACCAGTGCTAAGGGGTTACCTGGGGCCAACGTCCTGACTTTC.

J is TRBJ2-7 and V is TRBV29-1; D perhaps matches TRBD2 (7 bases). Trimming stripped 7 bases from V and 0 bases from J, with 16 bases between. The CDR3 sequence is 14 residues long. Looked up from germline, CDR1 is SQVTM and CDR2 is ANQGSEA. Here the CDR3 DNA reads TGCAGCGCCGAGAGAGGGGGGGGCTCCTACGAGCAGTACTTC. Encoded protein: CSAERGGGSYEQYF.

V and J are TRBV5-1 and TRBJ1-3; 7 bases agree with TRBD1. The V and J ends lost 0 bases and 5 bases, in that order; junction bases with no gene match: 11. The CDR3 contains 17 residues. Germline V gene lookup returns CDR1 SGHRS and CDR2 YFSETQ. CDR3: CASSLAKEGASRNTIYF. The CDR3 DNA follows: TGCGCCAGCAGCTTGGCCAAGGAGGGGGCGAGTAGAAACACCATATATTTT.

The chain joins TRBV28 to TRBJ1-2, with a weak D call TRBD1 (6 bases). Germline CDR1 and CDR2: MDHEN and SYDVKM. The ends were cut back, 7 bases at V and 2 bases at J, with 14 bases in the middle. CDR3 length equals 14 residues. CDR3 DNA: TGTGCCAGCACTCCCGGGGGGGCAAACTATGGCTACACCTTC. Protein sequence: CASTPGGANYGYTF.

The gene calls are TRBV11-2 and TRBJ1-4; D gene uncertain. CDR1 SGHAT and CDR2 FQNNGV come from the germline V gene. This CDR3 has 18 residues. Trimming removed 0 bases at V and 3 bases at J, with 17 bases between. The CDR3 DNA reads as TGTGCCAGCAGCTTAGATGGTGGTTGGGAGAACCCTAATGAAAAACTGTTTTTT. It yields the protein CASSLDGGWENPNEKLFF.

The chain uses TRBV27 and TRBJ1-5, with 7 bases that match TRBD1. The CDR3 covers 16 residues. J lost 0 bases, V lost 4 bases, and 6 bases had no gene match. Germline assignment: CDR1 MNHEY and CDR2 SMNVEV (reference sequence). The CDR3 is CASSSRQGGSNQPQHF. In DNA form, the CDR3 reads TGTGCCAGCAGTTCACGACAGGGTGGTAGCAATCAGCCCCAGCATTTT.

About this clone: Other DNA sequences from this sample encode an identical CDR3 as well. V gene TRBV19 combines with J gene TRBJ1-2; D is unresolved. Trimming removed 3 bases at V and 4 bases at J, with 6 bases between. Germline V gene data show CDR1 as LNHDA and CDR2 as SQIVND (reference sequence). CDR3 length: 12 residues. CDR3 amino acids: CASSILSYGYTF. CDR3 in DNA: TGTGCCAGTAGTATTCTAAGCTATGGCTACACCTTC.

V gene TRBV29-1 combines with J gene TRBJ2-3; TRBD2 matches at 8 bases. The length of the CDR3 is 12 residues. Germline values: CDR1 SQVTM, CDR2 ANQGSEA. With V trimmed by 8 bases and J by 5 bases, 6 bases remained unmatched. The DNA for the CDR3 is TGCAGCTCGCGGGAGGTGGGAGATACGCAGTATTTT. Residues: CSSREVGDTQYF.

The chain uses TRBV7-2 and TRBJ2-4; D remains unclear. Germline-derived CDR1 and CDR2 are SGHTA and FQGNSA. Trimming took 2 bases from V and 4 from J, leaving 12 bases between them. The CDR3 runs 15 residues. This CDR3 reads CASSLMSGQKNIQYF. DNA for the CDR3: TGTGCCAGCAGCTTAATGAGTGGGCAGAAAAACATTCAGTACTTC.

The chain combines TRBV6-5 with TRBJ1-5, with 7 bases matching TRBD1. With 6 bases clipped from V and 5 bases from J, the junction kept 7 bases outside the gene matches. The CDR3 has 14 residues. Germline V lookup: CDR1 MNHEY, CDR2 SVGAGI. The CDR3 is CASSSGTDYQPQHF. For the CDR3, the DNA is TGTGCCAGCAGCTCCGGGACAGACTATCAGCCCCAGCATTTT.

This clone appeared a few times. The rearrangement joins TRBV5-1 to TRBJ2-7; the match to TRBD2 covers 9 bases. Germline CDR1 SGHRS, CDR2 YFSETQ. There are 15 residues in the CDR3. V gave up 2 bases and J gave up 7 bases; unmatched junction bases: 10. The CDR3: CASSFSPSGEGEQYF. The CDR3, as DNA: TGCGCCAGCAGCTTCAGTCCTAGCGGGGAAGGTGAGCAGTACTTC. Complete variable domain (other parts from reference TRBV5-1 and TRBJ2-7): KAGVTQTPRYLIKTRGQQVTLSCSPISGHRSVSWYQQTPGQGLQFLFEYFSETQRNKGNFPGRFSGRQFSNSRSEMNVSTLELGDSALYLCASSFSPSGEGEQYFGPGTRLTVT.

The gene calls are TRBV4-2 and TRBJ2-2; perhaps TRBD1 as D (6 bases). The germline CDR1 and CDR2 sequences are LGHNA and YNFKEQ. V shed 1 base and J shed 5 bases, with 14 bases lying between them. The CDR3 length is 16 residues. The CDR3 loop reads CASSQALTGWTGELFF. The CDR3 coding sequence is TGTGCCAGCAGCCAAGCTCTTACAGGGTGGACCGGGGAGCTGTTTTTT.

This chain links TRBV2 with TRBJ2-2; D is possibly TRBD1 (5 bases). Germline V gives CDR1 SNHLY, CDR2 FYNNEI. Deletions cut 6 bases from V and 1 base from J, with 9 bases between. The CDR3 has 14 residues. CDR3 DNA sequence: TGTGCCAGCAGAAGGACATTGAACACCGGGGAGCTGTTTTTT. Translated, it gives CASRRTLNTGELFF.

The chain employs TRBV19 and TRBJ2-1; 9 bases agree with TRBD2. The CDR3 contains 24 residues. Germline assignment: CDR1 LNHDA and CDR2 SQIVND (reference sequence). V shed 3 bases and J 0 bases; nucleotides not matched to a gene: 27. CDR3 nucleotide sequence: TGTGCCAGTAGTATTGGCTTTTTTCGGCCCCCGGGCGGGGGGGCCACCGGCTCCTACAATGAGCAGTTCTTC. Amino acid sequence: CASSIGFFRPPGGGATGSYNEQFF.

The J gene is TRBJ1-1, the V gene TRBV3-1 (or the pseudogene TRBV3-2); D remains ambiguous. V was trimmed by 1 base and J by 4 bases, leaving 10 bases between them. CDR3 length: 14 residues. From germline, CDR1 is LGHDT and CDR2 YNNKEL (reference sequence). CDR3 loop: CASSQVAGSTEAFF. The CDR3 DNA is TGTGCCAGCAGCCAAGTAGCGGGGAGCACTGAAGCTTTCTTT.

J is TRBJ1-2 and V is TRBV6-1; the D is unclear. The germline CDR1 and CDR2 sequences are MNHNS and SASEGT. The CDR3 is made up of 17 amino acids. Between the trimmed V and J ends, which lost 1 base and 5 bases, there was a span of 20 bases. The DNA of the CDR3 is TGTGCCAGCAGTGAAGGGGTGGCTTGGGCCGTAAGGTATGGCTACACCTTC. Its translation: CASSEGVAWAVRYGYTF.

The genes are TRBV5-8 and TRBJ1-1, with 8 bases fitting TRBD1. The germline V gene encodes CDR1 SGHTS and CDR2 YDEGEE. The CDR3 is made up of 15 amino acids. The trim removed 2 bases at V and 2 bases at J, leaving 5 bases unmatched. The CDR3: CASSFTQGGNTEAFF. CDR3 in DNA: TGTGCCAGCAGCTTTACACAGGGGGGCAACACTGAAGCTTTCTTT.

The chain joins TRBV6-5 to TRBJ1-2; D remains ambiguous. Trimming stripped 5 bases from V and 2 bases from J, with 9 bases between. Germline V gene data show CDR1 as MNHEY and CDR2 as SVGAGI. The CDR3 runs to 13 residues. The CDR3 bases are TGTGCCAGCAGTATGAGGGAGAACTATGGCTACACCTTC. Translated: CASSMRENYGYTF.